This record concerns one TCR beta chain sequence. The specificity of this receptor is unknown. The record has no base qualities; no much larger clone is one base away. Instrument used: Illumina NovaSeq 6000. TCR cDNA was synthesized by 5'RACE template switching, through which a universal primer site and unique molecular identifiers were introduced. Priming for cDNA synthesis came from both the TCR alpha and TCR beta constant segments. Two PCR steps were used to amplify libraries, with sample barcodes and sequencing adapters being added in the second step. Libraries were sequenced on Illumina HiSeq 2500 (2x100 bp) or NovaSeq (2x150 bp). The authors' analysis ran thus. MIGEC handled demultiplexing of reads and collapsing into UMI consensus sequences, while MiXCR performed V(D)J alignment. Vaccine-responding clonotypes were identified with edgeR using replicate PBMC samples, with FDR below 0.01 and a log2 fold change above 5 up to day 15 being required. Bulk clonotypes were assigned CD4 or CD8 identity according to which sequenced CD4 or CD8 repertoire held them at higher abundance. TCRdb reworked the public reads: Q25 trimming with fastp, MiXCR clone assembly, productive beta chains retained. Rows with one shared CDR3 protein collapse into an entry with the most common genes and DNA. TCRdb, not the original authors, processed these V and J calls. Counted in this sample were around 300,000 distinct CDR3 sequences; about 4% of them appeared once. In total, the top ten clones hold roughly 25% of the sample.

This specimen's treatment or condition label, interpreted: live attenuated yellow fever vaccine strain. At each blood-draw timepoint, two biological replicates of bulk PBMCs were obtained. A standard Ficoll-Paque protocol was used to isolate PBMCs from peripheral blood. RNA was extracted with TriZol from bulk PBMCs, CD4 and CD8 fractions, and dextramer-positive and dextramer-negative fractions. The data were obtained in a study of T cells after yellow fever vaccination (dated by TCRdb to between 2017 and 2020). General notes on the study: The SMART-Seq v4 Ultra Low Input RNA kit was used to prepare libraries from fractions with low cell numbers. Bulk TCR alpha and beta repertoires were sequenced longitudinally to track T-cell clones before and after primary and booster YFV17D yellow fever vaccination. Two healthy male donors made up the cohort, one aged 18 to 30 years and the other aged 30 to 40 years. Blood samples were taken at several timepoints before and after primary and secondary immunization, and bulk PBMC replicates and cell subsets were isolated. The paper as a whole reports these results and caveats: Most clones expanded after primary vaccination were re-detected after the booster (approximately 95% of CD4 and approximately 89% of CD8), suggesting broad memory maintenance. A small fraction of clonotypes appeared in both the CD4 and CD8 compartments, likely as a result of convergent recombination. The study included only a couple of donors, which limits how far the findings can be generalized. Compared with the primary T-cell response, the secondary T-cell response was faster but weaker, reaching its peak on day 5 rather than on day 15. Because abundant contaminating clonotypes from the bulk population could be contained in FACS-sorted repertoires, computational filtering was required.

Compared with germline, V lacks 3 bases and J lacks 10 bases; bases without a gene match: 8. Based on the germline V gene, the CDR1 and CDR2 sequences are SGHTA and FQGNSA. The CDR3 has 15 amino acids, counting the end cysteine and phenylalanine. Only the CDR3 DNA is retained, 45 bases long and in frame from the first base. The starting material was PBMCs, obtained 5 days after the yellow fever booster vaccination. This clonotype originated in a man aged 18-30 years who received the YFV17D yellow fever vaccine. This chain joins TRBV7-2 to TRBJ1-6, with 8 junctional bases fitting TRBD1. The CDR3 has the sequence CASSLSTGGRSPLHF. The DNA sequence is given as TGTGCCAGCAGCTTGAGCACAGGGGGACGGTCACCCCTCCACTTT.